This TCR beta chain appears in the sequencing data of a study of T cell repertoires in cytomegalovirus infection. Background on the study: Selected CMV epitopes included recently identified HLA-C-restricted ones as well as well-studied HLA-B-restricted ones.

This clonotype has at least ten counts. What it recognizes is unknown. TCRdb processed the reads anew with MiXCR; each CDR3 protein has one entry. The table includes about 480,000 distinct CDR3 sequences, 33% detected once. Sequenced material: cultured PBMCs, taken from culture after CMV antigen stimulation. The origin of this receptor is a human donor in good health (CMV status not recorded). Some clones in this sample may be carry-over from other donors' samples.

The CDR3 DNA reads as TGTGCCAGCAGCTTAGGGGAGAGGGATCAGCCCCAGCATTTT. Protein product: CASSLGERDQPQHF. The chain joins TRBV7-2 to TRBJ1-5; D call uncertain. The germline V gene encodes CDR1 SGHTA and CDR2 FQGNSA. V dropped 1 base and J dropped 5 bases, with 9 bases sitting between them. The CDR3 loop spans 14 amino acids. Filled out from reference TRBV7-2 and TRBJ1-5, the complete variable domain reads GAGVSQSPSNKVTEKGKDVELRCDPISGHTALYWYRQSLGQGLEFLIYFQGNSAPDKSGLPSDRFSAERTGGSVSTLTIQRTQQEDSAVYLCASSLGERDQPQHFGDGTRLSIL.